This T cell receptor beta chain originates from a study of a mutant IDH1 vaccine in newly diagnosed glioma. Overall study context: Vaccines were begun 4-6 weeks after radiotherapy alone, or with temozolomide cycles.

Repertoires were generated with immunoSEQ multiplex PCR, while TCRdb's copy carries only in-frame clones and drops some. The table records roughly 120,000 clones, just under 80% of them present only once. This CDR3 spans 17 amino acids. Germline loops: CDR1 LGHNA, CDR2 YSLEER. Trimming cost V 3 bases and J 0 bases; bases outside gene matches: 3. About this clone: Its antigen is unidentified.

Stated time point: week 11, during vaccination. With topical imiquimod, each dose of the vaccine consisted of 300 ug of mutant IDH1 20-mer peptide. The rearrangement joins TRBV4-3 to TRBJ2-6; 9 bases fit TRBD1. Sequencing used PBMCs, obtained from a glioma patient whose treatment included an IDH1 peptide vaccine. The sequence was collected from a man between 35 and 55 years old with glioma. The CDR3 reads CASSHRDRASGANVLTF. The CDR3 nucleotides read TGCGCCAGCAGCCATCGGGACAGGGCCTCTGGGGCCAACGTCCTGACTTTC.